Below are 10 T cell receptor beta chains sequenced from a single sample in a study of shared clonotypes between healthy human individuals. Positive CCR7 selection of CD45RO-negative cells yielded the naive CD8 cells, and terminally differentiated effector memory CD45RA+ cells were excluded. Using immunoSEQ multiplex PCR, the repertoire was profiled, and TCRdb retains in-frame clones only, with some absent. This table holds about 2 million clones, roughly 94% found once. The sequenced sample was naive CD8+ T cells sorted from blood. These receptors were collected from a man aged 18 to 30 in good health.

The rearrangement uses TRBV6-6 and TRBJ2-3; D possibly corresponds to TRBD2 (6 bases). Germline CDR1 MNHNY, CDR2 SVGAGI (reference sequence). CDR3 size: 16 residues. V was trimmed by 6 bases and J by 0 bases, leaving 16 bases between them. The CDR3 protein is CASSRLVNPSTDTQYF. The CDR3 nucleotides read TGTGCCAGCAGCAGACTAGTAAATCCAAGCACAGATACGCAGTATTTT.

The gene calls are TRBV27 and TRBJ1-6; D is uncertain. Germline values: CDR1 MNHEY, CDR2 SMNVEV (reference sequence). The V and J ends lost 5 bases and 5 bases respectively, with 16 bases between them. This CDR3 comprises 16 residues. Here the CDR3 reads CASSALGGLHNSPLHF. The CDR3 nucleotides read TGTGCCAGCAGTGCCCTAGGAGGATTACATAATTCACCCCTCCACTTT.

This sequence joins TRBV11-2 and TRBJ2-1; a possible D gene is TRBD2 (6 bases). Germline assignment: CDR1 SGHAT and CDR2 FQNNGV. There are 15 residues in the CDR3. The V gene lost 4 bases and the J gene lost 10 bases, with 20 bases spanning the gap. The CDR3 bases are TGTGCCAGCAGCTCTCCCGGCCAATGGGACTGGGAGCAGTTCTTC. Translation: CASSSPGQWDWEQFF.

CDR3 coding DNA: TGTGCCAGCAGCAAACTCCCAGGTCTCACAAAGGGAAATAAGTACTTC. This sequence encodes CASSKLPGLTKGNKYF. The chain employs TRBV21-1 and TRBJ2-4. TRBV21-1 is a documented pseudogene. CDR3 length: 16 residues.

As for this clone: The same CDR3 also results from other DNA sequences found in this sample. V and J are TRBV9 and TRBJ2-3, with no clear D. V was clipped by 0 bases and J by 7 bases, with 6 bases between them. CDR1 and CDR2 from the germline V gene are SGDLS and YYNGEE. This CDR3 has 12 residues. This CDR3 reads CASSVGGHTQYF. The CDR3 bases are TGTGCCAGCAGCGTAGGAGGACATACGCAGTATTTT.

The chain couples TRBV27 to TRBJ2-1, with 8 bases that match TRBD1. This CDR3 is 14 amino acids long. The J segment lost 5 bases and the V segment lost 5 bases, leaving 5 bases of the junction unmatched. CDR1 is MNHEY and CDR2 is SMNVEV in the germline V gene (reference sequence). CDR3 coding DNA: TGTGCCAGCAGTGCCCGGGACAGGAACAATGAGCAGTTCTTC. Its translation: CASSARDRNNEQFF.

V is TRBV9 and J is TRBJ2-7; TRBD1 matches 10 bases. Germline lookup yields CDR1 SGDLS and CDR2 YYNGEE. The CDR3 sequence is 16 residues long. The V segment lost 3 bases and the J segment 5 bases; nucleotides outside the gene matches: 11. The CDR3 bases are TGTGCCAGCAGCGAGTCGACAGGGGGCGGTTTTGACGAGCAGTACTTC. Amino acid sequence: CASSESTGGGFDEQYF.

The rearrangement joins TRBV11-2 to TRBJ2-1; 8 nucleotides match TRBD1. With 5 bases clipped from V and 9 bases from J, the junction kept 9 bases outside the gene matches. Germline loops: CDR1 SGHAT, CDR2 FQNNGV. The CDR3 is made up of 14 amino acids. This chain's CDR3 is CASSPLTGESEQFF. As DNA, the CDR3 is TGTGCCAGCAGCCCTTTGACAGGGGAGAGTGAGCAGTTCTTC.

This chain uses TRBV2 with TRBJ2-7; 10 bases align to TRBD2. The J segment lost 0 bases and the V segment lost 1 base, leaving 6 bases of the junction unmatched. The CDR3 consists of 17 residues. CDR1 is SNHLY and CDR2 is FYNNEI in the germline V gene. CDR3 DNA sequence: TGTGCCAGCAGTGAAGGTCCTAGCGGGAGTGCCTCCTACGAGCAGTACTTC. Translated: CASSEGPSGSASYEQYF.

The chain couples TRBV11-2 to TRBJ2-2; tentatively, D is TRBD2 (6 bases). CDR3 size: 14 residues. Germline lookup yields CDR1 SGHAT and CDR2 FQNNGV. With 1 base removed from V and 8 bases from J, the gap between germline ends came to 11 bases. CDR3 in amino acids: CASSLGASAGELFF. For the CDR3, the DNA is TGTGCCAGCAGCTTAGGGGCTAGCGCTGGGGAGCTGTTTTTT.